These 29 T cell receptor beta chains were sequenced from one sample in a study of blood T cell repertoires in COVID-19. Here immunoSEQ multiplex PCR was the method, and the copy in TCRdb shows in-frame clones only, minus some. The data hold under 100,000 clones, with around four fifths observed a single time. What was sequenced was peripheral blood. Every receptor here comes from a man older than 75 with active or convalescent COVID-19.

This clone occurred once. The chain has TRBV19 and TRBJ1-2; D is ambiguous. The CDR3 runs 13 residues. Germline V gene sequence: CDR1 LNHDA, CDR2 SQIVND (reference sequence). Trimming took off 7 bases at V and 0 bases at J, with 9 bases between the two ends. CDR3 protein: CASTPVSNYGYTF. CDR3 bases: TGTGCCAGTACCCCGGTGTCTAACTATGGCTACACCTTC.

The chain combines TRBV4-1 with TRBJ2-2; D possibly corresponds to TRBD1 (6 bases). The CDR3 spans 17 residues. In germline, CDR1 is MGHRA, CDR2 YSYEKL. Trimming took off 5 bases at V and 1 base at J, with 17 bases between the two ends. The DNA of the CDR3 is TGCGCCAGCAGCTTAAGGGGGTCGACAGGGAACACCGGGGAGCTGTTTTTT. Translation gives CASSLRGSTGNTGELFF.

The rearrangement joins TRBV3-1 (or the pseudogene TRBV3-2) to TRBJ2-1; TRBD1 might be the D (5 bases). Germline-derived CDR1 and CDR2 are LGHDT and YNNKEL (reference sequence). Trimming took 3 bases from V and 4 from J, leaving 7 bases between them. This CDR3 is built from 13 residues. CDR3 protein: CASSQDTYNEQFF. The CDR3 DNA reads TGTGCCAGCAGCCAGGACACGTACAATGAGCAGTTCTTC.

This clone is a singleton in its sample. J is TRBJ2-4 and V is TRBV5-1, with 8 bases identical to TRBD1. CDR3 size: 14 residues. Germline CDR1 reads SGHRS; CDR2 reads YFSETQ. Trimming cost V 2 bases and J 9 bases; bases outside gene matches: 7. CDR3 DNA sequence: TGCGCCAGCAGCTTCACCGGACAGGGAGTCATTCAGTACTTC. Protein product: CASSFTGQGVIQYF. Full variable domain (remainder filled in from reference TRBV5-1 and TRBJ2-4): KAGVTQTPRYLIKTRGQQVTLSCSPISGHRSVSWYQQTPGQGLQFLFEYFSETQRNKGNFPGRFSGRQFSNSRSEMNVSTLELGDSALYLCASSFTGQGVIQYFGAGTRLSVL.

This clone was counted a single time. The genes are TRBV7-9 and TRBJ1-6; a weak D match, TRBD1 (6 bases). CDR3 length: 14 residues. V dropped 5 bases and J dropped 7 bases, with 12 bases sitting between them. Germline CDR1 SEHNR, CDR2 FQNEAQ (reference sequence). CDR3 region: CASSAGTPNSPLHF. In nucleotides, the CDR3 is TGTGCCAGCAGCGCCGGGACACCGAATTCACCCCTCCACTTT.

The genes are TRBV3-1 (or the pseudogene TRBV3-2) and TRBJ2-1; the match to TRBD2 covers 8 bases. CDR3 length: 17 amino acids. Germline trimming cut 3 bases from V and 8 bases from J; bases unmatched to any gene: 15. Germline-derived CDR1 and CDR2 are LGHDT and YNNKEL (reference sequence). The CDR3 DNA sequence: TGTGCCAGCAGCCAGCCGCTGGCGGGAGGAAGTCGCGATGAGCAGTTCTTC. It codes for CASSQPLAGGSRDEQFF.

J is TRBJ1-5 and V is TRBV2; D unclear. Germline CDR1 and CDR2: SNHLY and FYNNEI. Trimming cost V 7 bases and J 7 bases, with 14 bases left between them. The length of the CDR3 is 13 residues. The chain's CDR3 is CASMADTNQPQHF. The CDR3 DNA sequence: TGTGCCAGCATGGCGGATACAAACCAGCCCCAGCATTTT.

V usage is TRBV5-1 and J usage is TRBJ2-1; TRBD2 matches 12 bases. CDR1 and CDR2 from the germline V gene are SGHRS and YFSETQ. The CDR3 spans 16 residues. V was pared by 3 bases and J by 2 bases, with 3 bases of the junction left unmatched. CDR3 DNA sequence: TGCGCCAGCAGCTCCCTAGCGGGGGGGACCTACAATGAGCAGTTCTTC. Translation: CASSSLAGGTYNEQFF.

The rearrangement links TRBV2 to TRBJ2-2; D may be TRBD2 (7 bases). The CDR3 spans 14 residues. Per germline, CDR1 SNHLY and CDR2 FYNNEI. V lost 11 bases to trimming and J lost 6 bases, with 19 bases between them. CDR3 bases: TGTGCCGCCAGCGGGACACGTACCCCCGGGGAGCTGTTTTTT. Amino acid sequence: CAASGTRTPGELFF.

This chain uses TRBV10-1 with TRBJ2-3, with no clear D. This CDR3 is built from 12 residues. V was shortened by 3 bases and J by 10 bases, with 11 bases between the two germline ends. The V gene's germline CDR1 is WNHNN and CDR2 SYGVQD (reference sequence). CDR3 bases: TGCGCCAGCAGTGAAGTCTGGCAAGCGCAGTATTTT. This codes for CASSEVWQAQYF.

Comment on this clone: The limits of the CDR3 on the DNA are not certain, so only TCRdb's listed CDR3 is given. The rearrangement joins TRBV5-5 to TRBJ1-1. The CDR3 is made up of 13 amino acids, end residues included. Germline CDR1 and CDR2: SGHKS and YYEKEE (reference sequence). CDR3 in amino acids: CASSFGSGTEAFF.

V and J are TRBV27 and TRBJ1-2; 7 positions match TRBD1. CDR1 MNHEY and CDR2 SMNVEV come from the germline V gene (reference sequence). This CDR3 is built from 13 residues. After removal of 5 bases from V and 7 bases from J, the junction contained 7 bases not matched to a gene. CDR3 DNA sequence: TGTGCCAGCAGTCCCGACAGGGCCGGTGGCTACACCTTC. It specifies CASSPDRAGGYTF.

The chain links TRBV29-1 to TRBJ1-2; D unclear. The germline CDR1 and CDR2 sequences are SQVTM and ANQGSEA. This CDR3 is 10 amino acids long. V was shortened by 6 bases and J by 6 bases, with 8 bases between the two germline ends. The CDR3 nucleotides are TGCAGCGTCCGGGATGATGGCTACACCTTC. This translates into CSVRDDGYTF. Variable domain in full (rest from reference TRBV29-1 and TRBJ1-2): SAVISQKPSRDICQRGTSLTIQCQVDSQVTMMFWYRQQPGQSLTLIATANQGSEATYESGFVIDKFPISRPNLTFSTLTVSNMSPEDSSIYLCSVRDDGYTFGSGTRLTVV.

The genes are TRBV2 and TRBJ2-2, with 7 positions matching TRBD2. Germline CDR1 SNHLY, CDR2 FYNNEI. J was trimmed by 6 bases and V by 6 bases; bases with no gene match: 7. The CDR3 consists of 14 residues. The CDR3 sequence is CASRGGTTPGELFF. The DNA of the CDR3 is TGTGCCAGCAGGGGCGGGACTACGCCCGGGGAGCTGTTTTTT. The entire variable domain, with the rest obtained from reference TRBV2 and TRBJ2-2, is as follows: EPEVTQTPSHQVTQMGQEVILRCVPISNHLYFYWYRQILGQKVEFLVSFYNNEISEKSEIFDDQFSVERPDGSNFTLKIRSTKLEDSAMYFCASRGGTTPGELFFGEGSRLTVL.

The CDR3 protein is CASSESRDSYEQYV. In DNA, the CDR3 is TGCGCCAGCAGTGAGTCGCGGGATTCCTACGAGCAGTACGTC. The chain recombines TRBV10-1 with TRBJ2-7, with TRBD2 as a possible D gene (6 bases). This CDR3 is 14 amino acids long. Trimming removed 0 bases at V and 1 base at J, with 7 bases between. In germline, CDR1 is WNHNN, CDR2 SYGVQD (reference sequence).

The chain carries TRBV6-1 and TRBJ1-5; maybe TRBD1 (5 bases). Trimming left V 2 bases short and J 8 bases short, with 16 bases between. Germline-derived CDR1 and CDR2 are MNHNS and SASEGT. This CDR3 contains 15 residues. As DNA, the CDR3 is TGTGCCAGCAGTGAAAGAGCCGGGGGTTTTAAGCCCCAGCATTTT. Translation: CASSERAGGFKPQHF.

The chain links TRBV12-3 or TRBV12-4 to TRBJ1-1; D gene ambiguous. This CDR3 region has 11 residues. The ends were cut back, 3 bases at V and 5 bases at J, with 4 bases in the middle. CDR3 loop: CASSFVTEAFF. In DNA form, the CDR3 reads TGTGCCAGCAGTTTTGTAACTGAAGCTTTCTTT.

CDR3 sequence reads: CASSQGPRTDTQYF. The CDR3 bases are TGTGCCAGCAGCCAAGGGCCCCGCACAGATACGCAGTATTTT. V is TRBV4-2 and J is TRBJ2-3; unclear D gene. The length of the CDR3 is 14 residues. Trimming took 1 base from V and 1 from J, leaving 6 bases between them. CDR1 and CDR2 from the germline V gene are LGHNA and YNFKEQ.

This sequence joins TRBV24-1 and TRBJ1-1, with a weak D call TRBD1 (5 bases). The length of the CDR3 is 16 residues. V was shortened by 2 bases and J by 2 bases, with 14 bases between the two germline ends. CDR1 is KGHDR and CDR2 is SFDVKD in the germline V gene. The CDR3 region is CATSDSPDRGNTEAFF. DNA for the CDR3: TGTGCCACCAGTGATTCTCCCGATAGGGGAAACACTGAAGCTTTCTTT.

The gene calls are TRBV27 and TRBJ1-1; no definite D call. Germline V lookup: CDR1 MNHEY, CDR2 SMNVEV (reference sequence). The CDR3 extends over 14 amino acids. Trimming removed 5 bases at V and 8 bases at J, with 18 bases between. For the CDR3, the DNA is TGTGCCAGCAGTCCCCGGGTTGACCTCGGGGAAGCTTTCTTT. Translating gives CASSPRVDLGEAFF.

CDR3 bases: TGTGCCAGCAGCCAATGGGGCCGGGGCCTCGGGGGTTTGAAACTGTTTTTT. Its protein product is CASSQWGRGLGGLKLFF. The V call is TRBV3-1 (or the pseudogene TRBV3-2), the J call TRBJ1-4; D is possibly TRBD1 (5 bases). V shed 2 bases and J shed 11 bases, with 24 bases lying between them. Looked up from germline, CDR1 is LGHDT and CDR2 is YNNKEL (reference sequence). The CDR3 runs 17 residues.

The J gene is TRBJ2-3, the V gene TRBV19; a weak D match, TRBD1 (6 bases). Looked up from germline, CDR1 is LNHDA and CDR2 is SQIVND (reference sequence). This CDR3 region has 16 residues. V was pared by 7 bases and J by 2 bases, with 19 bases between. The CDR3 DNA follows: TGTGCCAGTACTAATCTTCAACAGGGTCACACAGATACGCAGTATTTT. Protein: CASTNLQQGHTDTQYF.

V usage is TRBV7-6 and J usage is TRBJ2-1; 9 bases are a match to TRBD1. There are 16 residues in the CDR3. J lost 0 bases, V lost 3 bases, and 3 bases had no gene match. Germline V gene lookup returns CDR1 SGHVS and CDR2 FNYEAQ. CDR3 residues: CASSFKQGASYNEQFF. The CDR3 coding sequence is TGTGCCAGCAGCTTTAAACAGGGGGCCTCCTACAATGAGCAGTTCTTC.

The chain carries TRBV6-2 or TRBV6-3 and TRBJ2-2, with 10 bases identical to TRBD2. The CDR3 runs 18 residues. The V gene's germline CDR1 is MNHEY and CDR2 SVGEGT. With V trimmed by 6 bases and J by 2 bases, 12 bases remained unmatched. The CDR3 DNA follows: TGTGCCAGCAGCGACGGGCTAGCGGGGGCCTATAACACCGGGGAGCTGTTTTTT. It specifies CASSDGLAGAYNTGELFF.

The rearrangement uses TRBV5-6 and TRBJ1-2, with a tentative D call TRBD1 (6 bases). Germline V gene lookup returns CDR1 SGHDT and CDR2 YYEEEE. With 0 bases removed from V and 4 bases from J, the gap between germline ends came to 10 bases. The CDR3 extends over 14 amino acids. The CDR3 sequence: CASSLGGPGYGYTF. The CDR3 nucleotides read TGTGCCAGCAGCTTGGGGGGGCCAGGCTATGGCTACACCTTC.

The CDR3 region is CASSRFGGRVNTEAFF. CDR3 bases: TGTGCCAGCAGTCGTTTCGGGGGTAGGGTGAACACTGAAGCTTTCTTT. The V call is TRBV28, the J call TRBJ1-1, with D possibly matching TRBD1 (5 bases). Germline values: CDR1 MDHEN, CDR2 SYDVKM. The CDR3 has 16 amino acids. The V end was cut by 5 bases, the J end by 0 bases, with 16 bases between.

This clone was observed a few times. CDR3 nucleotide sequence: TGTGCCAGCAGCGAAACAGGGGGAAGAGAGACCCAGTACTTC. It codes for CASSETGGRETQYF. This chain joins TRBV5-6 and TRBJ2-5; 8 bases map to TRBD1. The CDR3 length is 14 residues. CDR1 is SGHDT and CDR2 is YYEEEE in the germline V gene. Losses at the gene ends were 4 bases for V and 4 bases for J; bases not matched to a gene: 6.

V usage is TRBV11-2 and J usage is TRBJ1-1; no definite D call. Trimming shortened V by 8 bases and J by 1 base, and 11 bases separated the two germline ends. Germline-derived CDR1 and CDR2 are SGHAT and FQNNGV. This CDR3 is built from 13 residues. CDR3 protein: CASCWEANTEAFF. The CDR3 nucleotides read TGTGCCAGCTGCTGGGAGGCGAACACTGAAGCTTTCTTT.

This chain uses TRBV24-1 with TRBJ1-6; tentative D call: TRBD1 (6 bases). CDR1 is KGHDR and CDR2 is SFDVKD in the germline V gene. V was trimmed by 4 bases and J by 4 bases, leaving 7 bases between them. This CDR3 contains 14 residues. The CDR3 loop reads CATSDGQYNSPLHF. The DNA of the CDR3 is TGTGCCACCAGTGACGGACAGTATAATTCACCCCTCCACTTT.